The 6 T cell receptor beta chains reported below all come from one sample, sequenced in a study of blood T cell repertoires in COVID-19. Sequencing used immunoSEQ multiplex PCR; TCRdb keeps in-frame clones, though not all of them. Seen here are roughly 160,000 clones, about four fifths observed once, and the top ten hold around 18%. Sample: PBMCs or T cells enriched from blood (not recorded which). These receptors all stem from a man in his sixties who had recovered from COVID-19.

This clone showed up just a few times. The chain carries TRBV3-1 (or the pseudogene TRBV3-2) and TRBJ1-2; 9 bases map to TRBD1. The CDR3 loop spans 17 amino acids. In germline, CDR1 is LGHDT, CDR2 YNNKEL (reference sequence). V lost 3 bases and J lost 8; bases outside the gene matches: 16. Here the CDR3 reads CASSHAGTGPLIGGYTF. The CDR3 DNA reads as TGTGCCAGCAGCCACGCGGGGACAGGGCCCCTTATTGGGGGCTACACCTTC.

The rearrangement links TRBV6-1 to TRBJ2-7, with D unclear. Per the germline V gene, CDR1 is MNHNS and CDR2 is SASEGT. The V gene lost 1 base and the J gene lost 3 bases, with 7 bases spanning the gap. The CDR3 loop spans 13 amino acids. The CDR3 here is CASSEGLVYEQYF. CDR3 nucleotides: TGTGCCAGCAGTGAAGGGCTAGTCTACGAGCAGTACTTC.

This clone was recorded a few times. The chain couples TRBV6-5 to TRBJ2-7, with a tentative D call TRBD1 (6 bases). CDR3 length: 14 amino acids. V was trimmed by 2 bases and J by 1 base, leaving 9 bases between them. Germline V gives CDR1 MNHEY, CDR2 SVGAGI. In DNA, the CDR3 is TGTGCCAGCAGTTACGGGGACATTTCCTACGAGCAGTACTTC. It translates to CASSYGDISYEQYF.

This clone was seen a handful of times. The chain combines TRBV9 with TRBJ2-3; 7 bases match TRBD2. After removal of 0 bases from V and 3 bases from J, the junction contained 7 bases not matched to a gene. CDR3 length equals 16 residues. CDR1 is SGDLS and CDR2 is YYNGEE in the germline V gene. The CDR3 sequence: CASSVAIAGGTDTQYF. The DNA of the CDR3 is TGTGCCAGCAGCGTAGCTATAGCGGGTGGGACAGATACGCAGTATTTT. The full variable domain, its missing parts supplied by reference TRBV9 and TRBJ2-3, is DSGVTQTPKHLITATGQRVTLRCSPRSGDLSVYWYQQSLDQGLQFLIQYYNGEERAKGNILERFSAQQFPDLHSELNLSSLELGDSALYFCASSVAIAGGTDTQYFGPGTRLTVL.

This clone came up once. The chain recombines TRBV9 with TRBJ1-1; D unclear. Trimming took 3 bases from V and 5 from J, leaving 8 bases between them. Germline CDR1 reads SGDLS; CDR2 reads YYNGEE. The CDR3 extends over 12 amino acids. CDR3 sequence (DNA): TGTGCCAGCAGCGCTGCCGGGACTGAAGCTTTCTTT. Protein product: CASSAAGTEAFF.

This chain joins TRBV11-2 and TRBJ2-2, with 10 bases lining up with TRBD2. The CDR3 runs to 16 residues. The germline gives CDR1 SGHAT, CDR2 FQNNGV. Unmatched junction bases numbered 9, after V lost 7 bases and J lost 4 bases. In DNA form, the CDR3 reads TGTGCCAGCAACATGATACTAGCGGGGCTCACCGGGGAGCTGTTTTTT. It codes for CASNMILAGLTGELFF.